Each of the 26 T cell receptor beta chains below was sequenced from the same sample in a study of blood T cell repertoires in COVID-19. The repertoire was sequenced with immunoSEQ multiplex PCR; TCRdb's copy has only in-frame clones and lacks some. The repertoire consists of roughly 130,000 clones, with about four fifths occurring once and the leading ten covering about a sixth. Source material: peripheral blood. The receptors were sampled from a woman in her 50s with acute or convalescent COVID-19.

The chain is built from TRBV19 and TRBJ1-5, with no clear D. The V end was cut by 5 bases, the J end by 0 bases, with 11 bases between. The CDR3 sequence is 15 residues long. Per the germline V gene, CDR1 is LNHDA and CDR2 is SQIVND (reference sequence). The CDR3 DNA is TGTGCCAGTAGTCCGTACTCAGGTAGCAATCAGCCCCAGCATTTT. Translated, it gives CASSPYSGSNQPQHF.

The chain couples TRBV12-3 or TRBV12-4 to TRBJ2-1, with TRBD2 identical over 7 bases. After removal of 6 bases from V and 7 bases from J, the junction contained 0 bases not matched to a gene. The CDR3 covers 11 residues. CDR3 amino acids: CASRGGNEQFF. In DNA, the CDR3 is TGTGCCAGCAGGGGGGGGAATGAGCAGTTCTTC.

J is TRBJ1-6 and V is TRBV11-2, with 7 bases lining up with TRBD1. The CDR3 spans 13 residues. Germline CDR1 SGHAT, CDR2 FQNNGV. The V segment lost 8 bases and the J segment 7 bases; nucleotides outside the gene matches: 5. This CDR3 is CASRGQTNSPLHF. CDR3 DNA: TGTGCCAGCCGGGGACAGACCAATTCACCCCTCCACTTT.

The chain employs TRBV10-1 and TRBJ2-5, with TRBD1 matching 8 bases. This CDR3 has 15 amino acids. The germline gives CDR1 WNHNN, CDR2 SYGVQD (reference sequence). The V segment lost 6 bases and the J segment 5 bases; nucleotides outside the gene matches: 11. CDR3 DNA sequence: TGCGCCAGCAGCGATGGACAGGGAATATGGGAGACCCAGTACTTC. Amino acids: CASSDGQGIWETQYF.

The V call is TRBV5-1, the J call TRBJ1-3; D might be TRBD1 (6 bases). This CDR3 has 18 residues. Germline CDR1 and CDR2: SGHRS and YFSETQ. The V gene lost 0 bases and the J gene lost 1 base, with 17 bases spanning the gap. For the CDR3, the DNA is TGCGCCAGCAGCTTGGGCTTAAGGGGGACACCTTCTGGAAACACCATATATTTT. Protein: CASSLGLRGTPSGNTIYF.

The V and J genes are TRBV19 and TRBJ2-7, with TRBD1 matching over 11 bases. Germline lookup yields CDR1 LNHDA and CDR2 SQIVND (reference sequence). The CDR3 runs to 16 residues. With V trimmed by 5 bases and J by 4 bases, 10 bases remained unmatched. The CDR3, as DNA: TGTGCCAGTAGTGTAACAACCGGGACAGGGGGTTACGAGCAGTACTTC. Its translation is CASSVTTGTGGYEQYF.

The gene calls are TRBV5-1 and TRBJ2-7, with D possibly being TRBD1 (5 bases). V dropped 0 bases and J dropped 4 bases, with 11 bases sitting between them. The CDR3 is 14 residues long. CDR1 is SGHRS, CDR2 YFSETQ, per germline. This CDR3 is CASSLEGAGYEQYF. Here the CDR3 DNA reads TGCGCCAGCAGCTTGGAAGGGGCAGGTTACGAGCAGTACTTC.

The chain links TRBV6-1 to TRBJ1-5; the D gene is possibly TRBD1 (5 bases). Germline values: CDR1 MNHNS, CDR2 SASEGT. This CDR3 is 18 amino acids long. Trimming removed 0 bases from V and 2 bases from J, with 17 bases in between. CDR3 region: CASSEALPGFRRNQPQHF. The CDR3 coding sequence is TGTGCCAGCAGTGAAGCGCTTCCAGGGTTTCGCCGCAATCAGCCCCAGCATTTT.

V gene TRBV5-1 combines with J gene TRBJ1-4; no firm D call. V was shortened by 0 bases and J by 5 bases, with 14 bases between the two germline ends. Germline lookup yields CDR1 SGHRS and CDR2 YFSETQ. The CDR3 contains 16 residues. In nucleotides, the CDR3 is TGCGCCAGCAGCTTGGTCGTAGGGAGCCGGAATGAAAAACTGTTTTTT. Translated: CASSLVVGSRNEKLFF.

This chain joins TRBV28 and TRBJ2-2, with 8 positions matching TRBD2. J gave up 3 bases and V 7 bases, and 7 bases lay outside the gene matches. This CDR3 region has 15 residues. Per germline, CDR1 MDHEN and CDR2 SYDVKM. CDR3 loop: CASTREGGHTGELFF. The CDR3 DNA sequence: TGTGCCAGCACCCGGGAGGGGGGCCACACCGGGGAGCTGTTTTTT.

This clone was observed a few times. This chain joins TRBV28 and TRBJ2-7, with a tentative D call TRBD2 (5 bases). Germline lookup yields CDR1 MDHEN and CDR2 SYDVKM. The ends were cut back, 5 bases at V and 3 bases at J, with 11 bases in the middle. This CDR3 has 13 amino acids. The CDR3 protein is CASSPHRGYEQYF. The CDR3 coding sequence is TGTGCCAGCAGTCCCCACCGGGGCTACGAGCAGTACTTC.

Note on this clone: Relative to the germline gene, one junction end is altered; a read error may explain this. The V call is TRBV4-1, the J call TRBJ1-6; TRBD1 aligns across 8 bases. Per germline, CDR1 MGHRA and CDR2 YSYEKL. This CDR3 has 17 amino acids. CDR3 nucleotide sequence: TGCGCCAGCAGTCAAGCCGGTCCAGGGGGCGCAAATTCACCCCTCCACTTT. Its translation: CASSQAGPGGANSPLHF.

The chain combines TRBV6-5 with TRBJ1-6; a possible D gene is TRBD1 (5 bases). Germline V gene lookup returns CDR1 MNHEY and CDR2 SVGAGI. CDR3 length equals 16 residues. V was trimmed by 4 bases and J by 5 bases, leaving 15 bases between them. CDR3 coding DNA: TGTGCCAGCAGTTTCTCCCTACAGGTTAATAATTCACCCCTCCACTTT. Translating gives CASSFSLQVNNSPLHF.

As concerns this clone: Other DNA sequences in this sample translate to the same CDR3. J is TRBJ1-1 and V is TRBV19, with D possibly matching TRBD1 (6 bases). The CDR3 runs 13 residues. V lost 7 bases, J lost 1 base, and 10 bases lay in between. CDR1 is LNHDA, CDR2 SQIVND, per germline (reference sequence). DNA of the CDR3: TGTGCCAGTACCACGACAGGGAACACTGAAGCTTTCTTT. Translated, it gives CASTTTGNTEAFF.

The CDR3 loop is CASRGLQGAGSPLHF. CDR3 DNA: TGTGCCAGCAGGGGTCTACAGGGGGCAGGGTCACCCCTCCACTTT. V is TRBV6-5 and J is TRBJ1-6, with 9 positions matching TRBD1. This CDR3 is built from 15 residues. V shed 6 bases, J shed 10 bases, and the junction held 10 bases outside the gene matches. Germline CDR1 and CDR2: MNHEY and SVGAGI.

This clone was seen only once. The rearrangement uses TRBV30 and TRBJ1-2; tentatively, D is TRBD1 (5 bases). CDR1 and CDR2 from the germline V gene are GTSNPN and SVGIG (reference sequence). This CDR3 has 15 residues. Trimming took off 7 bases at V and 8 bases at J, with 26 bases between the two ends. The CDR3 region is CASSRTGRDSGGYTF. In nucleotides, the CDR3 is TGTGCCTCCTCGAGGACTGGACGGGACTCGGGGGGCTACACCTTC.

The V call is TRBV12-3 or TRBV12-4, the J call TRBJ1-4; no reliable D call. Deletions cut 6 bases from V and 7 bases from J, with 12 bases between. This CDR3 spans 13 amino acids. The CDR3 is CASRRTGGEKLFF. CDR3 DNA sequence: TGTGCCAGCAGGCGGACTGGCGGTGAAAAACTGTTTTTT.

V usage is TRBV4-1 and J usage is TRBJ1-2; 8 bases align to TRBD1. V lost 2 bases, J lost 6 bases, and 11 bases stayed unmatched. Germline lookup yields CDR1 MGHRA and CDR2 YSYEKL. This CDR3 spans 16 amino acids. The CDR3 reads CASSQTYRQGANGYTF. CDR3 DNA sequence: TGCGCCAGCAGCCAAACATACCGGCAGGGGGCAAATGGCTACACCTTC.

The J gene is TRBJ2-2, the V gene TRBV10-2; TRBD1 matches at 12 bases. The CDR3 runs to 14 residues. Losses at the gene ends were 9 bases for V and 4 bases for J; bases not matched to a gene: 3. The germline V gene encodes CDR1 WSHSY and CDR2 SAAADI. CDR3 region: CASRDRGLTGELFF. CDR3 in DNA: TGCGCCAGTCGGGACAGGGGGCTCACCGGGGAGCTGTTTTTT.

This clone was recorded a few times. J is TRBJ2-3 and V is TRBV30, with 8 bases matching TRBD1. The germline CDR1 and CDR2 sequences are GTSNPN and SVGIG (reference sequence). The CDR3 has 14 amino acids. V shed 4 bases, J shed 5 bases, and the junction held 8 bases outside the gene matches. CDR3 nucleotide sequence: TGTGCCTGGACAATGACAGGGGTGAGAGATACGCAGTATTTT. Translated: CAWTMTGVRDTQYF.

The CDR3 spells CASSVQSGTGSYEQYF. CDR3 nucleotides: TGCGCCAGCAGCGTTCAGAGCGGGACAGGGTCCTACGAGCAGTACTTC. This sequence joins TRBV5-1 and TRBJ2-7, with 9 nucleotides matching TRBD1. Germline CDR1 and CDR2: SGHRS and YFSETQ. The CDR3 spans 16 residues. The V gene end was trimmed by 4 bases and the J gene end by 1 base; junction bases not matched to a gene: 9.

The V call is TRBV6-5, the J call TRBJ1-6; D remains ambiguous. Germline V CDR1 and CDR2: MNHEY, SVGAGI. The CDR3 length is 15 residues. V gave up 6 bases and J gave up 8 bases, with 17 bases separating them. CDR3 DNA: TGTGCCAGCAGAAGCCTTCGGGAGGGATATTCACCCCTCCACTTT. This translates into CASRSLREGYSPLHF.

The gene calls are TRBV2 and TRBJ1-2; D is unresolved. V dropped 1 base and J dropped 7 bases, with 13 bases sitting between them. CDR3 length equals 14 residues. Germline-derived CDR1 and CDR2 are SNHLY and FYNNEI. The CDR3 sequence is CASSEVRGSCGYTF. The CDR3 bases are TGTGCCAGCAGTGAAGTGCGAGGAAGCTGTGGCTACACCTTC.

The chain is built from TRBV18 and TRBJ1-5, with D tentatively TRBD1 (6 bases). This CDR3 comprises 13 residues. CDR1 is KGHSH, CDR2 LQKENI, per germline. The germline V and J ends were trimmed by 6 bases and 4 bases, with 10 bases remaining between them. CDR3 sequence: CASSVTGNQPQHF. The DNA of the CDR3 is TGTGCCAGCTCCGTAACAGGGAATCAGCCCCAGCATTTT. Based on the CDR3 plus reference TRBV18 and TRBJ1-5, the full variable domain is NAGVMQNPRHLVRRRGQEARLRCSPMKGHSHVYWYRQLPEEGLKFMVYLQKENIIDESGMPKERFSAEFPKEGPSILRIQQVVRGDSAAYFCASSVTGNQPQHFGDGTRLSIL.

The chain joins TRBV2 to TRBJ2-3, with 10 nucleotides matching TRBD2. The V gene end was trimmed by 7 bases and the J gene end by 7 bases; junction bases not matched to a gene: 8. Germline CDR1 and CDR2: SNHLY and FYNNEI. This CDR3 comprises 14 residues. CDR3 region: CASKDSGGANTQYF. Here the CDR3 DNA reads TGTGCCAGCAAAGACAGCGGGGGGGCAAATACGCAGTATTTT. Supplemented by reference TRBV2 and TRBJ2-3, the full variable domain reads EPEVTQTPSHQVTQMGQEVILRCVPISNHLYFYWYRQILGQKVEFLVSFYNNEISEKSEIFDDQFSVERPDGSNFTLKIRSTKLEDSAMYFCASKDSGGANTQYFGPGTRLTVL.

The gene calls are TRBV5-5 and TRBJ1-2, with 7 bases identical to TRBD1. The V segment lost 4 bases and the J segment 2 bases; nucleotides outside the gene matches: 2. Germline assignment: CDR1 SGHKS and CDR2 YYEKEE (reference sequence). CDR3 length equals 13 residues. Here the CDR3 reads CASSETGNYGYTF. The CDR3 DNA reads TGTGCCAGCAGCGAGACAGGGAACTATGGCTACACCTTC.